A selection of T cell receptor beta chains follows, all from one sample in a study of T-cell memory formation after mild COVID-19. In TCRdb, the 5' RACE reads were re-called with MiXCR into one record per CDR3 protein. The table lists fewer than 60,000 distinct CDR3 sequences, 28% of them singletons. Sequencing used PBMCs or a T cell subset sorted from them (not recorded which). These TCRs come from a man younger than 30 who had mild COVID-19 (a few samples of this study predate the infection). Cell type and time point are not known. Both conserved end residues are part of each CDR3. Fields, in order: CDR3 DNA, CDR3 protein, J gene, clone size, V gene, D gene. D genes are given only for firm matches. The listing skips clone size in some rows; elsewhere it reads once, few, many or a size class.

CDR3 DNA: TGTGCCAGCAACGGGGATGAGCAGTTCTTC
CDR3 protein: CASNGDEQFF
J gene: TRBJ2-1
clone size: NA
V gene: TRBV2
D gene: NA

CDR3 DNA: TGTGCCAGCAGTTTCCCCGTCCCGGAGGCAAATACGCAGTATTTT
CDR3 protein: CASSFPVPEANTQYF
J gene: TRBJ2-3
clone size: NA
V gene: TRBV12-3/TRBV12-4
D gene: NA

CDR3 DNA: TGCAGTTTGGCAGGGGGCTTAGATACGCAGTATTTT
CDR3 protein: CSLAGGLDTQYF
J gene: TRBJ2-3
clone size: once
V gene: TRBV29-1
D gene: TRBD1

CDR3 DNA: TGCGCCAGCAGCCCCGAGGGGGCGTACACTGAAGCTTTCTTT
CDR3 protein: CASSPEGAYTEAFF
J gene: TRBJ1-1
clone size: NA
V gene: TRBV5-1
D gene: TRBD1

CDR3 DNA: TGTGCCAGCAGCTTAGACGGGGCCTCCTACAATGAGCAGTTCTTC
CDR3 protein: CASSLDGASYNEQFF
J gene: TRBJ2-1
clone size: NA
V gene: TRBV7-8
D gene: NA

CDR3 DNA: TGCAGTGCTTCTGACAGACGGCAAGAGACCCAGTACTTC
CDR3 protein: CSASDRRQETQYF
J gene: TRBJ2-5
clone size: few
V gene: TRBV20-1
D gene: NA

CDR3 DNA: TGCGCCAGCGGTCTGAGCTCTGGGGCCAACGTCCTGACTTTC
CDR3 protein: CASGLSSGANVLTF
J gene: TRBJ2-6
clone size: NA
V gene: TRBV5-1
D gene: NA

CDR3 DNA: TGTGCCACCAGCAGAGCTGGGGGCAATCAGCCCCAGCATTTT
CDR3 protein: CATSRAGGNQPQHF
J gene: TRBJ1-5
clone size: NA
V gene: TRBV15
D gene: NA

CDR3 DNA: TGTGCCAGTTACAGACAGGGCAGTAACACCGGGGAGCTGTTTTTT
CDR3 protein: CASYRQGSNTGELFF
J gene: TRBJ2-2
clone size: NA
V gene: TRBV19
D gene: TRBD1

CDR3 DNA: TGTGCCAGCAGCTCTCGGGACAAGTCATCGGGGTCACCCCTCCACTTT
CDR3 protein: CASSSRDKSSGSPLHF
J gene: TRBJ1-6
clone size: few
V gene: TRBV7-3
D gene: NA

CDR3 DNA: TGTGCCAGCAGTTCTGGGACAGCTGAAGCTTTCTTT
CDR3 protein: CASSSGTAEAFF
J gene: TRBJ1-1
clone size: NA
V gene: TRBV12-3/TRBV12-4
D gene: TRBD1

CDR3 DNA: TGCGCCAGCCAAGAGATGAACACCGGGGAGCTGTTTTTT
CDR3 protein: CASQEMNTGELFF
J gene: TRBJ2-2
clone size: NA
V gene: TRBV4-3
D gene: NA

CDR3 DNA: TGTGCCAGCTCGGGCGAGCGGGGGGGCACAGATACGCAGTATTTT
CDR3 protein: CASSGERGGTDTQYF
J gene: TRBJ2-3
clone size: many
V gene: TRBV7-9
D gene: TRBD2

CDR3 DNA: TGTGCCAGCAGTTACTCGTTTCCTCCCACAAGCAATCAGCCCCAGCATTTT
CDR3 protein: CASSYSFPPTSNQPQHF
J gene: TRBJ1-5
clone size: NA
V gene: TRBV6-5
D gene: NA

CDR3 DNA: TGTGCCAGCAGCTTATACCAGGGAGGCACCGGGGAGCTGTTTTTT
CDR3 protein: CASSLYQGGTGELFF
J gene: TRBJ2-2
clone size: NA
V gene: TRBV7-9
D gene: NA

CDR3 DNA: TGTGCCAGCAGTGAATACAAGGGTGGACAGGGTCGACAGCCCCAGCATTTT
CDR3 protein: CASSEYKGGQGRQPQHF
J gene: TRBJ1-5
clone size: NA
V gene: TRBV25-1
D gene: TRBD1